Shown below are 3 T cell receptor beta chains from a single sample sequenced in a study of T cell repertoires and HLA-DP antigens. Their target antigens are unknown. Produced via immunoSEQ multiplex PCR; TCRdb's table is partial and in-frame only. The sample has about 89,000 clones, around 86% seen once. Sequenced input: CD4+ T cells from PBMCs. The receptor set was obtained from a man aged 50-59 years in good health and CMV-seronegative.

The J gene is TRBJ1-1, the V gene TRBV6-6, with TRBD1 as a possible D gene (5 bases). V dropped 0 bases and J dropped 0 bases, with 8 bases sitting between them. In germline, CDR1 is MNHNY, CDR2 SVGAGI (reference sequence). The CDR3 sequence is 15 residues long. The CDR3, as DNA: TGTGCCAGCAGTTACTCAAGGGGTATGAACACTGAAGCTTTCTTT. Its translation is CASSYSRGMNTEAFF.

This chain joins TRBV19 and TRBJ2-3; unclear D gene. In germline, CDR1 is LNHDA, CDR2 SQIVND (reference sequence). The germline V and J ends were trimmed by 0 bases and 6 bases, with 16 bases remaining between them. The CDR3 is made up of 16 amino acids. The CDR3 protein is CASSIEGSKLWDTQYF. The CDR3 DNA reads TGTGCCAGTAGTATAGAGGGCTCCAAACTATGGGATACGCAGTATTTT.

This clone occurred once. This sequence joins TRBV5-1 and TRBJ1-1; D is undetermined. Germline CDR1 is SGHRS and CDR2 is YFSETQ. The V and J ends lost 4 bases and 0 bases respectively, with 10 bases between them. The CDR3 length is 14 residues. The CDR3 spells CASSRTGMNTEAFF. Written as DNA, the CDR3 is TGCGCCAGCAGCAGGACTGGAATGAACACTGAAGCTTTCTTT.